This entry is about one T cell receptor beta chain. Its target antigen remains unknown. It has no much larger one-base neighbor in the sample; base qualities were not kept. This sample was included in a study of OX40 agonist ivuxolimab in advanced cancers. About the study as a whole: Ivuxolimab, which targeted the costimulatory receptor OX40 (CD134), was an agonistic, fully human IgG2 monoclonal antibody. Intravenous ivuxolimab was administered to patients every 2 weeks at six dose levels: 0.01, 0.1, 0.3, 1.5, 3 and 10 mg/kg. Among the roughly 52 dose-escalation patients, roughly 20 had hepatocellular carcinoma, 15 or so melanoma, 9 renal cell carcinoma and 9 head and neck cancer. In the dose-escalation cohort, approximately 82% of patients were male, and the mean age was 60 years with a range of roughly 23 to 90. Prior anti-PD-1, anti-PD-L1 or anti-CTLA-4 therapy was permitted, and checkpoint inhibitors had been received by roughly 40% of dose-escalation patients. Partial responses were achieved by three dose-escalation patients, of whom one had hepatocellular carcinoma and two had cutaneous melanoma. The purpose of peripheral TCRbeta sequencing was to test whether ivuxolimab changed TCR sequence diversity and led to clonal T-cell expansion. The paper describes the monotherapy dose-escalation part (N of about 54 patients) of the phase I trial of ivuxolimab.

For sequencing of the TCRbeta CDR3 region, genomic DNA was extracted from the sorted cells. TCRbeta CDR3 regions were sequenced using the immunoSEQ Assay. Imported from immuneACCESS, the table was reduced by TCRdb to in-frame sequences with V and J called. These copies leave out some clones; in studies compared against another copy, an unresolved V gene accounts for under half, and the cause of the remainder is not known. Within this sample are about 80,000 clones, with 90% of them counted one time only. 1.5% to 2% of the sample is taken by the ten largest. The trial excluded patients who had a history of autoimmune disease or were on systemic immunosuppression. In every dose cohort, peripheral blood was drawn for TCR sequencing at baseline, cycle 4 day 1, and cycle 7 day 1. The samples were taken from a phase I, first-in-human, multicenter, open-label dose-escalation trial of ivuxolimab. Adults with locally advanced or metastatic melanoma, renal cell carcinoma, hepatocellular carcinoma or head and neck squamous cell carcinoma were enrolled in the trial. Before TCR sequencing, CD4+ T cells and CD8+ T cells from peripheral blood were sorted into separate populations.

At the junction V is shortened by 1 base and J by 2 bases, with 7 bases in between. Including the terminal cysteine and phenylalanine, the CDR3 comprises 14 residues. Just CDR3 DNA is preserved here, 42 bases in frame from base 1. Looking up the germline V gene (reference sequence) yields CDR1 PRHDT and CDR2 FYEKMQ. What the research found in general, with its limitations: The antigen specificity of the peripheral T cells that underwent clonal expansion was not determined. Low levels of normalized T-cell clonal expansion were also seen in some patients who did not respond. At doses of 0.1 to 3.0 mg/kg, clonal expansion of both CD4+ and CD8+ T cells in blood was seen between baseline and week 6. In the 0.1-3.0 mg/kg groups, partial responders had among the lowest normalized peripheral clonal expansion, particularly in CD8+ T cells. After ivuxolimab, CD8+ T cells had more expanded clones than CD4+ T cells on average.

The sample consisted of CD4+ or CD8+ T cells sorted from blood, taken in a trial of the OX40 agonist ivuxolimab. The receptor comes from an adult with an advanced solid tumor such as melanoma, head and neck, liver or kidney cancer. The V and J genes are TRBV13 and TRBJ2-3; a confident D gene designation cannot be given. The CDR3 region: CASSLERNTDTQYF. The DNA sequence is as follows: TGTGCCAGCAGCTTAGAACGGAACACAGATACGCAGTATTTT.